Listed below are T cell receptor beta chains from one sample, sequenced in a study of neurological immune-mediated disorders. TCRdb reprocessed the 5' RACE reads via MiXCR and lists one record per CDR3 protein. The profile covers 74,000 or so distinct CDR3 sequences, with 9.4% appearing a single time and approximately 1.5% taken by the ten largest. Sequencing used PBMCs. The receptors shown here come from a man between 45 and 60 years old in good health. Both conserved end residues are trimmed from each CDR3. Rows give clone size only sometimes, using once, few, many, or a class for an expanded clone.

V gene,J gene,clone size,CDR3 protein
TRBV5-1,TRBJ1-1,many,ASSPGDRHGTEAF
TRBV12-3/TRBV12-4,TRBJ2-1,many,ASSLAGGLQF
TRBV27,TRBJ1-5,many,ASRGRGNQPQH
TRBV7-2,TRBJ2-1,many,ASSFVGLSYNEQF
TRBV3-1,TRBJ2-2,many,ASSRRASGQTNTGELF
TRBV5-1,TRBJ1-1,many,ASSPTTAGIEAF
TRBV7-8,TRBJ2-2,many,ASSRNRRPNTGELF
TRBV6-5,TRBJ2-1,many,ASSSPGTSGYNEQF
TRBV5-1,TRBJ2-2,many,ASSPEFTGELF
TRBV12-3/TRBV12-4,TRBJ1-2,many,ASTQGVGGYT
TRBV5-5,TRBJ2-3,many,ASSLVGGGLVPDTQY
TRBV20-1,TRBJ1-4,many,SACGTSGEKLF
TRBV2,TRBJ2-1,many,ASSEVSGGIMKQF
TRBV20-1,TRBJ2-2,.,SATPCTSGGPGELF
TRBV20-1,TRBJ2-1,.,SARELAEVRQF
TRBV29-1,TRBJ2-5,many,SVWTSGYQETQY
TRBV5-1,TRBJ2-7,many,ASSLARTGEQY
TRBV12-3/TRBV12-4,TRBJ2-7,many,ASSLRSNRGRGEQY
TRBV12-3/TRBV12-4,TRBJ2-7,many,ASSQGTGFYEQY
TRBV2,TRBJ2-7,many,ASPAPEQY
TRBV15,TRBJ2-3,many,ATSREGRPSTDTQY
TRBV5-1,TRBJ1-1,many,ASSLAGALRGNTEAF
TRBV5-1,TRBJ2-3,.,ASRQGRGTDTQY
TRBV5-1,TRBJ2-7,many,ASSYLSGTVDYEQY
TRBV20-1,TRBJ2-5,many,SARSSGETQY
TRBV28,TRBJ2-7,.,ASNDRGVSYEQY
TRBV3-1,TRBJ1-1,many,ASSQEGRVPTEAF
TRBV2,TRBJ2-3,many,ASRMGVTDTQY
TRBV5-6,TRBJ2-5,.,ASSLGQGGHWYQDTQY
TRBV2,TRBJ1-1,many,ASSEGTVNTEAF
TRBV9,TRBJ2-4,.,ASSVGRGTSGSAKNIQY
TRBV27,TRBJ1-4,many,ASSTSTGGEGYEKLF
TRBV6-2/TRBV6-3,TRBJ2-3,many,ASSYSISSGRSPDTQY
TRBV7-6,TRBJ2-1,many,ASSVLGGGGSYNEQF
TRBV2,TRBJ2-7,many,ASSEWTSGVYEQY
TRBV3-1,TRBJ2-2,many,ASSQEASPGELF
TRBV29-1,TRBJ2-5,many,SVGKQGAETQY
TRBV27,TRBJ1-1,.,ASSAFQGGRTETF
TRBV7-3,TRBJ1-1,many,ASSTGQRTEAF
TRBV5-1,TRBJ2-2,many,ASRSTSGNTGELF
TRBV5-5,TRBJ2-7,many,ASSFQGASYEQY
TRBV27,TRBJ2-7,many,ASSLLYGGLYEQY
TRBV28,TRBJ1-5,many,ASSRGEPQH
TRBV14,TRBJ1-1,many,ASSPGGWVNTEAF
TRBV11-3,TRBJ2-1,once,ASCSRTNGYNEQF
TRBV29-1,TRBJ2-7,many,SVRGTSGRGYEQY
TRBV6-5,TRBJ1-1,many,ASSYSQGAGTEAF
TRBV5-1,TRBJ1-1,many,ASSLTGVANTEAF